The sequence of this T cell receptor beta chain was determined in a study of long-term antiretroviral therapy in people with HIV. For the study at large: Samples from the earliest time points predate the 2015 immediate-ART recommendation by about a decade.

The CDR3 is 15 residues long. Germline V gene sequence: CDR1 SGDLS, CDR2 YYNGEE. Trimming took 4 bases from V and 2 from J, leaving 13 bases between them. There were no participants with HIV treated outside the United States. To note about this clone: No antigen is known for it.

General observations from the study: Dominating the repertoire at all time points were the clones that expanded before ART. Spans of CDR3 length were tighter for HIV repertoires than for controls.

The immunoSEQ assay was v3.0, run at survey level. Here immunoSEQ multiplex PCR was the method, and the copy in TCRdb shows in-frame clones only, minus some. The profile shows about 29,000 clones, just under 80% of them singletons. This chain uses TRBV9 with TRBJ1-5, with D maybe TRBD1 (6 bases). This TCR came from a man younger than 30 with HIV. The sample was unsorted PBMCs, taken 1.5 years before starting antiretroviral therapy. This chain's CDR3 is CASSKEGGGNQPQHF. CDR3 nucleotides: TGTGCCAGCAGCAAGGAGGGGGGCGGCAATCAGCCCCAGCATTTT.